This TCR beta chain was profiled in a study of T cells in Graves' hyperthyroidism and ophthalmopathy. What was amplified from RNA transcripts were TCR beta CDR3 regions. The TCR CDR3 was amplified in a first-round RT-PCR using the HTBI primer set. TCRdb processed the multiplex PCR reads anew with MiXCR; each CDR3 protein has one entry. Of 300,000 to 350,000 distinct CDR3 sequences detected, 20% to 25% appear once; the ten largest clones hold over 45%. This clonotype was recorded many times. Its antigen remains unidentified. The V end was cut by 9 bases, the J end by 7 bases, with 15 bases between. CDR3 length: 13 residues. Study-wide findings and caveats: The majority of expanded thyroid clonotypes above 0.001 also appeared in blood. The model foresaw ophthalmopathy a median 6.5 months prior to onset.

The source of this sequence is a woman aged 45-65 years with Graves' hyperthyroidism. The chain combines TRBV12-3 or TRBV12-4 with TRBJ1-4, with no clear D. The sequenced sample was blood. Here the CDR3 reads CASRDSAAEKLFF. CDR3 DNA sequence: TGTGCCAGTAGAGACTCGGCGGCTGAAAAACTGTTTTTT.